The present entry profiles one TCR beta chain with its context. This entry belongs to a study of blood T cell repertoires in COVID-19. About the research overall: Samples of COVID-19 (acute and convalescent) were obtained from the United States, Italy and Spain. In each case, the material was cDNA or gDNA derived from T cells, B-cell-depleted T cells, or PBMCs.

Original processing methods: Cell counts per sample came from amplifying reference gene primers. The method was immunoSEQ multiplex PCR; TCRdb's version includes in-frame clones alone and lacks a portion of them. From that table come the V and J calls and clone size; the DNA was used to work out D and trimming. The data contain some 110,000 clones, roughly nine tenths of them singletons. Per the germline V gene, CDR1 is MNHEY and CDR2 is SMNVEV (reference sequence). The CDR3 runs 14 residues. The V and J ends lost 5 bases and 7 bases respectively, with 15 bases between them. The sample comprised peripheral blood. The chain links TRBV27 to TRBJ1-5; D is uncertain. The sequence was obtained from a human donor with active COVID-19. The donor label of this sample is uncertain. CDR3 DNA: TGTGCCAGCAGTCTTTACGGGCGGGAACAGCCCCAGCATTTT. Encoded protein: CASSLYGREQPQHF.